This is a list of T cell receptor beta chains from one sample in a study of T-cell memory formation after mild COVID-19. MiXCR, applied by TCRdb to the 5' RACE reads, yields one record per CDR3 protein. The data contain some 270,000 distinct CDR3 sequences, 15% to 17% of them singletons. The sequenced sample consisted of PBMCs or a T cell subset sorted from them (not recorded which). The receptors were gathered from an adult woman who had mild COVID-19 (a few samples of this study predate the infection). Cell type and time point are not known. CDR3s include the opening cysteine and the closing phenylalanine or tryptophan. A D gene is named only where the DNA matches it firmly. Clone size is not always given. Where it is, it says once, few, many or a class for expanded clones.

CDR3aa | CDR3nt | v_gene | d_gene | abundance | j_gene
CSANQGSPYEQYF | TGCAGTGCAAACCAGGGGTCCCCCTACGAGCAGTACTTC | TRBV20-1 | . | . | TRBJ2-7
CSAPRTSLVGGEQFF | TGCAGTGCTCCCAGGACTAGTTTAGTTGGGGGTGAGCAGTTCTTC | TRBV20-1 | TRBD2 | . | TRBJ2-1
CASGAGTLSNEQFF | TGTGCCAGCGGAGCCGGGACCTTGTCCAATGAGCAGTTCTTC | TRBV11-1 | . | many | TRBJ2-1
CASSLLQAYGYTF | TGTGCCAGCAGCTTGTTACAGGCTTATGGCTACACCTTC | TRBV5-6 | . | . | TRBJ1-2
CAISELQAAYEQYF | TGTGCCATCAGTGAGCTTCAGGCCGCCTACGAGCAGTACTTC | TRBV10-3 | . | . | TRBJ2-7
CASSIAGLRTDTQYF | TGCGCCAGCAGCATAGCGGGACTCCGCACAGATACGCAGTATTTT | TRBV5-1 | TRBD2 | . | TRBJ2-3
CSVGDRQSEAFF | TGCAGCGTTGGAGACAGGCAATCTGAAGCTTTCTTT | TRBV29-1 | . | . | TRBJ1-1
CSAGAGRLGQPQHF | TGCAGTGCTGGAGCAGGGCGGTTAGGTCAGCCCCAGCATTTT | TRBV20-1 | . | . | TRBJ1-5
CSARREKLFF | TGCAGTGCTAGAAGGGAAAAACTGTTTTTT | TRBV20-1 | . | few | TRBJ1-4
CATTGTGVGELFF | TGTGCCACCACGGGGACAGGGGTAGGGGAGCTGTTTTTT | TRBV24-1 | TRBD1 | . | TRBJ2-2
CASSSQIGSFF | TGTGCCAGCAGCTCTCAGATAGGTTCGTTCTTC | TRBV7-2 | . | few | TRBJ2-1
CASSRRTDSYGYTF | TGTGCCAGCAGCCGCCGGACGGACTCCTATGGCTACACCTTC | TRBV12-3/TRBV12-4 | . | few | TRBJ1-2
CSANRDRGSNEQFF | TGCAGTGCTAACCGAGACAGGGGGTCCAATGAGCAGTTCTTC | TRBV20-1 | TRBD1 | few | TRBJ2-1
CASSLRRRSPNYGYTF | TGTGCCAGCAGTTTACGGCGCCGTTCACCTAACTATGGCTACACCTTC | TRBV12-3/TRBV12-4 | . | few | TRBJ1-2
CAISEIASGYEQYF | TGTGCCATCAGTGAGATAGCTAGCGGGTACGAGCAGTACTTC | TRBV10-3 | TRBD2 | many | TRBJ2-7
CASGLVLGQGPGNTIYF | TGTGCTAGTGGTTTGGTTCTTGGACAGGGCCCTGGAAACACCATATATTTT | TRBV12-5 | TRBD1 | few | TRBJ1-3
CASSSPNHGTYEQYF | TGTGCCAGCAGCTCTCCTAATCACGGTACCTACGAGCAGTACTTC | TRBV7-2 | . | few | TRBJ2-7
CASTSLGSYEQYF | TGTGCCAGCACCTCCCTGGGCTCCTACGAGCAGTACTTC | TRBV12-3/TRBV12-4 | . | . | TRBJ2-7
CASRFRTDQFF | TGTGCCAGTAGGTTCCGAACGGACCAGTTCTTC | TRBV19 | . | . | TRBJ2-1
CSARDWTEETQYF | TGCAGTGCTAGAGACTGGACAGAAGAGACCCAGTACTTC | TRBV20-1 | . | few | TRBJ2-5
CASSIRRDRGHNEQFF | TGTGCCAGTAGTATACGGAGGGACAGGGGGCACAATGAGCAGTTCTTC | TRBV19 | TRBD1 | few | TRBJ2-1
CASSSTGKEDIQYF | TGTGCCAGCAGCTCCACGGGCAAGGAAGACATTCAGTACTTC | TRBV5-4 | . | . | TRBJ2-4
CASSSGGATGELFF | TGCGCCAGCAGCTCCGGGGGGGCCACCGGGGAGCTGTTTTTT | TRBV5-1 | TRBD2 | few | TRBJ2-2
CASSVGRVIEELFF | TGTGCCAGCAGTGTCGGGAGGGTCATTGAGGAACTGTTTTTT | TRBV6-1 | . | few | TRBJ1-4
CSVVRTGNTEAFF | TGCAGCGTTGTGAGGACAGGGAACACTGAAGCTTTCTTT | TRBV29-1 | TRBD1 | . | TRBJ1-1